This T cell receptor beta chain was sequenced for a study of T-cell reconstitution after alpha-beta-depleted transplantation in children. V was trimmed by 7 bases and J by 4 bases, leaving 10 bases between them. Germline V gene data show CDR1 as DFQATT and CDR2 as SNEGSKA (reference sequence). CDR3 length equals 11 residues. To note about this clonotype: Its antigen is currently unknown.

Preparing the TCRbeta library involved the use of unique molecular identifiers. One entry per CDR3 protein, called by TCRdb with MiXCR from the PCR reads. The data hold some 830,000 distinct CDR3 sequences, with roughly 15% observed a single time. Notes on the study in general: Some patients' high day-60 TCRbeta diversity was traced to surviving recipient T cells and thymic progenitors. In patients about two months after transplant, alpha-beta T cells reportedly arose from several hundred expanded graft clones.

The receptor comes from a male patient aged 10 to 17 who had a stem cell transplant for acute lymphoblastic leukemia, so the T cells may come from the graft donor. The V gene is TRBV20-1, the J gene TRBJ1-1; the D is unclear. Sequencing used PBMCs, mostly from graft donor cells, obtained 360 days after TCRalphabeta/CD19-depleted stem cell transplant. CDR3 nucleotide sequence: TGCAGTGTCCGCGCAGCCACTGAAGCTTTCTTT. This encodes CSVRAATEAFF.